Below are 23 T cell receptor beta chains sequenced from a single sample in a study of T cell repertoires in cytomegalovirus infection. In TCRdb, the reads were re-called with MiXCR into one record per CDR3 protein. Of roughly 500,000 distinct CDR3 sequences in the sample, about 11% are singletons; the top ten hold 10%. Sequenced sample: PBMCs. Receptors originate from a human donor in good health (CMV status not recorded). Some clones in this sample may be carry-over from other donors' samples.

This clonotype occurred many times. This chain links TRBV7-6 with TRBJ2-7; D might be TRBD1 (5 bases). CDR1 SGHVS and CDR2 FNYEAQ come from the germline V gene. CDR3 size: 14 residues. V was shortened by 1 base and J by 1 base, with 8 bases between the two germline ends. CDR3 in amino acids: CASSLDRLSYEQYF. The CDR3 DNA follows: TGTGCCAGCAGCTTAGACAGGCTGTCCTACGAGCAGTACTTC.

This clonotype was seen many times. The J gene is TRBJ2-5, the V gene TRBV7-8, with D unresolved. The germline V gene encodes CDR1 SGHVS and CDR2 FQNEAQ. The length of the CDR3 is 16 residues. Trimming took off 5 bases at V and 4 bases at J, with 20 bases between the two ends. The CDR3 bases are TGTGCCAGCAGCCCCTCGAGGAGTGGGGTGCGAGAGACCCAGTACTTC. Its protein product is CASSPSRSGVRETQYF.

Ten or more counts support this clonotype. The chain has TRBV11-1 and TRBJ1-6, with 7 bases matching TRBD1. V lost 4 bases to trimming and J lost 10 bases; unmatched junction nucleotides: 7. Germline CDR1 and CDR2: SGHAT and FQDESV (reference sequence). The CDR3 loop spans 14 amino acids. The CDR3 spells CASSSRTGNSPLHF. The CDR3 DNA sequence: TGTGCCAGCAGCTCACGGACAGGCAACTCACCCCTCCACTTT.

This clonotype was seen at least ten times. The chain recombines TRBV11-2 with TRBJ2-2; D is undetermined. This CDR3 is 13 amino acids long. Trimming removed 5 bases at V and 6 bases at J, with 10 bases between. Germline lookup yields CDR1 SGHAT and CDR2 FQNNGV. The CDR3 region is CASSPYRAGELFF. The CDR3 DNA is TGTGCCAGCAGCCCATACAGAGCCGGGGAGCTGTTTTTT.

This chain links TRBV15 with TRBJ2-3; D not certain. Germline V gives CDR1 LNHNV, CDR2 YYDKDF (reference sequence). The CDR3 is made up of 15 amino acids. Trimming took off 0 bases at V and 2 bases at J, with 9 bases between the two ends. The DNA of the CDR3 is TGTGCCACCAGCAGAGATATGCCTGACACAGATACGCAGTATTTT. Its protein product is CATSRDMPDTDTQYF.

A few counts support this clonotype. V and J are TRBV10-3 and TRBJ2-1, with D perhaps being TRBD1 or TRBD2 (5 bases each). This CDR3 has 14 residues. The germline gives CDR1 ENHRY, CDR2 SYGVKD. V was cut by 8 bases and J by 4 bases, with 15 bases left in between. The CDR3 DNA reads TGTGCCATCCGGGGCCAGCGGAGGTACAATGAGCAGTTCTTC. Translation: CAIRGQRRYNEQFF.

This clonotype was detected a few times. The V call is TRBV20-1, the J call TRBJ2-7; tentatively, D is TRBD1 (6 bases). The germline V and J ends were trimmed by 2 bases and 2 bases, with 16 bases remaining between them. The CDR3 is made up of 15 amino acids. Per the germline V gene, CDR1 is DFQATT and CDR2 is SNEGSKA (reference sequence). CDR3 in amino acids: CSARTTRRGPYEQYF. The DNA of the CDR3 is TGCAGTGCTAGAACGACACGCAGGGGACCCTACGAGCAGTACTTC.

This clonotype showed up just a few times. The genes are TRBV30 and TRBJ2-3; no clear D. CDR1 and CDR2 (germline): GTSNPN, SVGIG (reference sequence). There are 10 residues in the CDR3. Deletions cut 1 base from V and 9 bases from J, with 5 bases between. In nucleotides, the CDR3 is TGTGCCTGGAGTGAAGGCACGCAGTATTTT. Amino acids: CAWSEGTQYF.

This rearrangement joins TRBV25-1 to TRBJ1-1; D may be TRBD1 (5 bases). Germline CDR1 MGHDK, CDR2 SYGVNS. This CDR3 comprises 15 residues. V lost 3 bases to trimming and J lost 5 bases, with 16 bases between them. The CDR3 loop is CASSDSKGLLTEAFF. CDR3 bases: TGTGCCAGCAGTGACTCAAAGGGGTTATTAACTGAAGCTTTCTTT. Variable domain in full (rest from reference TRBV25-1 and TRBJ1-1): EADIYQTPRYLVIGTGKKITLECSQTMGHDKMYWYQQDPGMELHLIHYSYGVNSTEKGDLSSESTVSRIRTEHFPLTLESARPSHTSQYLCASSDSKGLLTEAFFGQGTRLTVV.

This clonotype has a count of ten or more. The rearrangement joins TRBV10-3 to TRBJ2-1; 7 bases are shared with TRBD2. Germline CDR1 and CDR2: ENHRY and SYGVKD. The length of the CDR3 is 13 residues. V dropped 4 bases and J dropped 6; count of bases not matched to a gene: 3. The CDR3 DNA is TGTGCCATCAGTGGGACTAGTGGCAATGAGCAGTTCTTC. It yields the protein CAISGTSGNEQFF.

This clonotype was seen at least ten times. This chain uses TRBV7-9 with TRBJ2-7, with D perhaps matching TRBD1 or TRBD2 (5 bases each). V was pared by 5 bases and J by 6 bases, with 20 bases between. This CDR3 comprises 15 residues. The germline gives CDR1 SEHNR, CDR2 FQNEAQ (reference sequence). In DNA form, the CDR3 reads TGTGCCAGCAGCGAGGGACCCCGGTTTGGCGGCGAGCAGTACTTC. Translating gives CASSEGPRFGGEQYF.

This clonotype was seen only a few times. This chain joins TRBV5-1 and TRBJ2-2, with 7 nucleotides matching TRBD1. The germline V gene encodes CDR1 SGHRS and CDR2 YFSETQ. V was pared by 4 bases and J by 5 bases, with 11 bases of the junction left unmatched. The CDR3 consists of 16 residues. The CDR3 protein is CASSVDRPGVTGELFF. CDR3 bases: TGCGCCAGCAGCGTGGACAGGCCTGGGGTTACCGGGGAGCTGTTTTTT.

This clonotype appeared many times. This chain connects TRBV7-8 to TRBJ1-1, with D perhaps matching TRBD1 (6 bases). Per the germline V gene, CDR1 is SGHVS and CDR2 is FQNEAQ. The CDR3 is 15 amino acids. Deletions cut 1 base from V and 4 bases from J, with 13 bases between. CDR3 in amino acids: CASSLGPQGSTEAFF. The CDR3 coding sequence is TGTGCCAGCAGCTTAGGCCCCCAGGGGAGCACTGAAGCTTTCTTT.

At least ten counts were recorded for this clonotype. This chain joins TRBV10-3 and TRBJ2-7; a possible D gene is TRBD2 (7 bases). Trimming cost V 2 bases and J 5 bases, with 10 bases left between them. CDR1 is ENHRY, CDR2 SYGVKD, per germline. The CDR3 is made up of 13 amino acids. This chain's CDR3 is CAISEGGGDEQYF. Written as DNA, the CDR3 is TGTGCCATCAGTGAGGGGGGGGGCGACGAGCAGTACTTC.

Many counts were recorded for this clonotype. The chain has TRBV7-9 and TRBJ1-1; TRBD1 might be the D (5 bases). V gave up 1 base and J gave up 1 base, with 10 bases separating them. The CDR3 has 15 amino acids. Per germline, CDR1 SEHNR and CDR2 FQNEAQ (reference sequence). The CDR3 DNA reads TGTGCCAGCAGCTTAGGACAGAATAAGAACACTGAAGCTTTCTTT. This codes for CASSLGQNKNTEAFF.

There are a few counts of this clonotype. The chain has TRBV2 and TRBJ2-3, with D perhaps TRBD1 or TRBD2 (6 bases each). V was trimmed by 4 bases and J by 6 bases, leaving 11 bases between them. Germline V gene sequence: CDR1 SNHLY, CDR2 FYNNEI. The CDR3 loop spans 13 amino acids. CDR3 region: CASSGLGGDTQYF. The DNA of the CDR3 is TGTGCCAGCAGTGGACTAGGGGGGGATACGCAGTATTTT.

This clonotype has ten or more counts. CDR3 residues: CASSSKGQWPGEQYF. The CDR3 region has the DNA TGTGCCAGCAGCTCAAAAGGACAGTGGCCGGGGGAGCAGTACTTC. V is TRBV11-1 and J is TRBJ2-7, with D perhaps matching TRBD1 (6 bases). This CDR3 spans 15 amino acids. V lost 4 bases to trimming and J lost 7 bases, with 20 bases between them. Germline V gene lookup returns CDR1 SGHAT and CDR2 FQDESV (reference sequence).

This clonotype appeared a few times. The rearrangement joins TRBV29-1 to TRBJ1-2, with a tentative D call TRBD1 (5 bases). The CDR3 is made up of 12 amino acids. Trimming removed 7 bases from V and 1 base from J, with 10 bases in between. The germline gives CDR1 SQVTM, CDR2 ANQGSEA. CDR3: CSGRGSNYGYTF. DNA of the CDR3: TGCAGCGGAAGGGGCAGTAACTATGGCTACACCTTC.

This chain joins TRBV14 and TRBJ1-1, with D perhaps TRBD1 (5 bases). CDR1 is SGHDN, CDR2 FVKESK, per germline. The CDR3 runs to 13 residues. V lost 2 bases and J lost 7, with 11 bases in between. In DNA form, the CDR3 reads TGTGCCAGCAGCCAAACACTTGGGGGTGAAGCTTTCTTT. Protein sequence: CASSQTLGGEAFF. Complete variable domain (other parts from reference TRBV14 and TRBJ1-1): EAGVTQFPSHSVIEKGQTVTLRCDPISGHDNLYWYRRVMGKEIKFLLHFVKESKQDESGMPNNRFLAERTGGTYSTLKVQPAELEDSGVYFCASSQTLGGEAFFGQGTRLTVV.

This clonotype was seen at least ten times. The chain carries TRBV12-5 and TRBJ1-5; the D gene is possibly TRBD1 (6 bases). Trimming removed 6 bases at V and 7 bases at J, with 22 bases between. CDR3 length equals 16 residues. Germline CDR1 and CDR2: LGHNT and FRNRAP. In nucleotides, the CDR3 is TGTGCTAGTGGCCTCCTTAGGGGAGGGGGACGACAGCCCCAGCATTTT. Translated: CASGLLRGGGRQPQHF.

This clonotype was seen many times. The genes are TRBV29-1 and TRBJ1-1, with D uncertain. Germline loops: CDR1 SQVTM, CDR2 ANQGSEA. Trimming left V 3 bases short and J 0 bases short, with 8 bases between. This CDR3 spans 13 amino acids. CDR3 residues: CSVDQVVNTEAFF. CDR3 sequence (DNA): TGCAGCGTTGATCAGGTCGTGAACACTGAAGCTTTCTTT.

This clonotype showed up many times. The rearrangement joins TRBV28 to TRBJ2-1, with a tentative D call TRBD2 (5 bases). This CDR3 contains 15 residues. Trimming shortened V by 4 bases and J by 5 bases, and 15 bases separated the two germline ends. Germline CDR1 and CDR2: MDHEN and SYDVKM. The CDR3 coding sequence is TGTGCCAGCAGTTCCCGGGGTCAGGCGCACAATGAGCAGTTCTTC. It specifies CASSSRGQAHNEQFF.

This clonotype was counted only a few times. The V and J genes are TRBV5-6 and TRBJ2-5; D might be TRBD2 (6 bases). The CDR3 is made up of 14 amino acids. V dropped 3 bases and J dropped 4 bases, with 13 bases sitting between them. The V gene's germline CDR1 is SGHDT and CDR2 YYEEEE. CDR3 amino acids: CASSSAGGGETQYF. The DNA for the CDR3 is TGTGCCAGCAGCTCAGCCGGGGGAGGAGAGACCCAGTACTTC. Full variable domain (outside the CDR3, taken from reference TRBV5-6 and TRBJ2-5): DAGVTQSPTHLIKTRGQQVTLRCSPKSGHDTVSWYQQALGQGPQFIFQYYEEEERQRGNFPDRFSGHQFPNYSSELNVNALLLGDSALYLCASSSAGGGETQYFGPGTRLLVL.